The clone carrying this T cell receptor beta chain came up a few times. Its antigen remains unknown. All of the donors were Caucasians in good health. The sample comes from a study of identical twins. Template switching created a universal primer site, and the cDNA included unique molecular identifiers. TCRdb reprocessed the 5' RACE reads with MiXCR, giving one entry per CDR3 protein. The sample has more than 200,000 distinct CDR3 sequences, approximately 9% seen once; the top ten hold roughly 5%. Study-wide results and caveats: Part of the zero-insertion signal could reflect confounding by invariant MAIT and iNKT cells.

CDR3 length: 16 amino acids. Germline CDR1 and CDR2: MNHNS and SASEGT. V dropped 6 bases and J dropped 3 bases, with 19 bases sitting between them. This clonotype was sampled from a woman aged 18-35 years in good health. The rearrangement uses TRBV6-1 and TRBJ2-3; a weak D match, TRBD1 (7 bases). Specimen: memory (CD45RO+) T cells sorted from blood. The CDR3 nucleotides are TGTGCCAGCAGCCCTAGGGGGGACAGCCTGACAGATACGCAGTATTTT. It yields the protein CASSPRGDSLTDTQYF.